This T cell receptor beta chain was sequenced for a study of radiation and T cells in renal cell carcinoma. CDR1 and CDR2 (germline): SEHNR, FQNEAQ (reference sequence). The CDR3 has 15 residues. Trimming removed 1 base at V and 5 bases at J, with 12 bases between. Assay: immunoSEQ multiplex PCR; the TCRdb copy retains only in-frame clones and omits some. Of some 150,000 clones in the sample, 86% are singletons; the top ten hold around a sixth. As to time point: blood 4 weeks post-SBRT, at nephrectomy. Treatment defined: 15 Gy SBRT to primary tumor, nephrectomy 4 weeks later. Nephrectomy followed 15 Gy stereotactic body radiation by 4 weeks. Blood was sampled at baseline, 2 weeks and 4 weeks after SBRT.

Sequences were derived from blood, sampled from a patient whose treatment included radiotherapy and nephrectomy. This receptor was identified in a woman between 50 and 59 years old with renal cell carcinoma. V and J are TRBV7-9 and TRBJ1-3; D is ambiguous. The CDR3 nucleotides are TGTGCCAGCAGCTTAGTATCCGGACTCCGAAACACCATATATTTT. Amino acids: CASSLVSGLRNTIYF.